This entry lists 28 T cell receptor beta chains sequenced from one sample in a study of cytomegalovirus exposure and HLA in healthy donors. With 60 Vbeta and 13 Jbeta primers, the PCR was carried out. The repertoire was sequenced with immunoSEQ multiplex PCR; TCRdb's copy has only in-frame clones and lacks some. The sample lists approximately 160,000 clones, 80% occurring once. Sequencing used PBMCs. The receptors shown here come from a woman in her forties or fifties in good health and CMV-seropositive.

The CDR3 region is CASSVGDSSYEQYF. The CDR3 region has the DNA TGTGCCAGCAGCGTGGGGGACAGCTCCTACGAGCAGTACTTC. The chain links TRBV9 to TRBJ2-7; 7 bases map to TRBD1. Germline lookup yields CDR1 SGDLS and CDR2 YYNGEE. V was pared by 2 bases and J by 0 bases, with 2 bases of the junction left unmatched. The CDR3 contains 14 residues.

This clone was seen a single time. The chain employs TRBV5-1 and TRBJ1-4, with 7 bases that match TRBD1. Germline CDR1 is SGHRS and CDR2 is YFSETQ. The V and J ends lost 4 bases and 3 bases, in that order; junction bases with no gene match: 6. The CDR3 is 15 amino acids. The chain's CDR3 is CASSPRDSSNEKLFF. CDR3 DNA: TGCGCCAGCAGCCCGAGGGACAGTTCTAATGAAAAACTGTTTTTT.

V gene TRBV6-6 combines with J gene TRBJ2-1; D might be TRBD2 (5 bases). This CDR3 comprises 16 residues. V was cut by 6 bases and J by 0 bases, with 15 bases left in between. CDR1 is MNHNY, CDR2 SVGAGI, per germline (reference sequence). The chain's CDR3 is CASRPIVGSSYNEQFF. The CDR3 nucleotides read TGTGCCAGCAGACCCATAGTGGGGAGCTCCTACAATGAGCAGTTCTTC.

J is TRBJ2-3 and V is TRBV4-3, with TRBD2 identical over 11 bases. Germline CDR1 is LGHNA and CDR2 is YSLEER. With V trimmed by 0 bases and J by 6 bases, 5 bases remained unmatched. The CDR3 spans 16 residues. The CDR3 region has the DNA TGCGCCAGCAGCCAAGATCTAGCGGGAGGTCGCGATACGCAGTATTTT. Translating it yields CASSQDLAGGRDTQYF.

This chain connects TRBV5-6 to TRBJ2-1; D is possibly TRBD1 (6 bases). This CDR3 region has 15 residues. The ends were cut back, 0 bases at V and 7 bases at J, with 14 bases in the middle. Germline CDR1 reads SGHDT; CDR2 reads YYEEEE. CDR3 in DNA: TGTGCCAGCAGCTTGGTTCAGGGGCCCCGAAATGAGCAGTTCTTC. It codes for CASSLVQGPRNEQFF.

Worth noting for this clone: The junction shows a germline mismatch at one end, possibly a read error. The chain combines TRBV7-2 with TRBJ2-1; a weak D match, TRBD1 (7 bases). The CDR3 loop spans 16 amino acids. Per germline, CDR1 SGHTA and CDR2 FQGNSA. The CDR3 DNA reads TGTGCCAGCAGCTTAGCAGCCCAGGGGGGATACACTGAGCAGTTCTTC. It yields the protein CASSLAAQGGYTEQFF.

The V gene is TRBV5-4, the J gene TRBJ1-2, with 8 bases lining up with TRBD1. With V trimmed by 4 bases and J by 2 bases, 13 bases remained unmatched. From germline, CDR1 is SGHNT and CDR2 YYREEE (reference sequence). CDR3 length: 17 amino acids. The CDR3 bases are TGTGCCAGCAGCCCTCAGGGGACAGGCGCCGTCAACTATGGCTACACCTTC. The encoded protein is CASSPQGTGAVNYGYTF.

V and J are TRBV11-2 and TRBJ2-5, with no clear D. Germline V gives CDR1 SGHAT, CDR2 FQNNGV. The V end was cut by 4 bases, the J end by 2 bases, with 5 bases between. This CDR3 has 12 residues. This chain's CDR3 is CASSSNQETQYF. The DNA for the CDR3 is TGTGCCAGCAGCTCAAATCAAGAGACCCAGTACTTC.

With regard to this clone: Mismatch with germline at one junction end may stem from a read error. The V call is TRBV28, the J call TRBJ1-5; D is unresolved. CDR1 is MDHEN, CDR2 SYDVKM, per germline. This CDR3 is built from 14 residues. The CDR3 here is CTSSWPRSNQPQHF. In DNA form, the CDR3 reads TGTACCAGCAGTTGGCCGAGGAGCAATCAGCCCCAGCATTTT.

This chain uses TRBV5-1 with TRBJ1-2, with D perhaps matching TRBD1 (5 bases). The germline gives CDR1 SGHRS, CDR2 YFSETQ. The CDR3 is made up of 14 amino acids. V lost 0 bases to trimming and J lost 7 bases, with 13 bases between them. CDR3 protein: CASSLGRASSGYTF. In DNA form, the CDR3 reads TGCGCCAGCAGCTTGGGCAGGGCGTCTAGTGGCTACACCTTC.

The chain uses TRBV9 and TRBJ2-2; D uncertain. Germline CDR1 SGDLS, CDR2 YYNGEE. V shed 0 bases and J shed 6 bases, with 15 bases lying between them. This CDR3 is built from 16 residues. The CDR3 region has the DNA TGTGCCAGCAGCGTAGAGCTAGGTTATCCACCCGGGGAGCTGTTTTTT. Its translation is CASSVELGYPPGELFF.

This clone has only a few counts. This sequence joins TRBV4-3 and TRBJ2-1, with D maybe TRBD1 (6 bases). The ends were cut back, 1 base at V and 6 bases at J, with 16 bases in the middle. The CDR3 length is 16 residues. Germline V gene sequence: CDR1 LGHNA, CDR2 YSLEER. CDR3 nucleotides: TGCGCCAGCAGCCAAGTAGCCGGCAGGGGCAGCAATGAGCAGTTCTTC. Residues: CASSQVAGRGSNEQFF.

This chain uses TRBV18 with TRBJ1-1; 12 nucleotides match TRBD1. CDR3 length equals 16 residues. V dropped 3 bases and J dropped 4; count of bases not matched to a gene: 6. Germline loops: CDR1 KGHSH, CDR2 LQKENI. The chain's CDR3 is CASSPGTGGLVTEAFF. CDR3 bases: TGTGCCAGCTCACCCGGGACAGGGGGCCTGGTCACTGAAGCTTTCTTT.

The chain uses TRBV7-2 and TRBJ2-3; TRBD2 matches 12 bases. The V segment lost 5 bases and the J segment 0 bases; nucleotides outside the gene matches: 3. Germline values: CDR1 SGHTA, CDR2 FQGNSA. The CDR3 loop spans 16 amino acids. The CDR3, as DNA: TGTGCCAGCAGCCTCGGACTAGCGGGGAGCACAGATACGCAGTATTTT. This encodes CASSLGLAGSTDTQYF.

The rearrangement joins TRBV9 to TRBJ1-3; TRBD1 might be the D (6 bases). Per germline, CDR1 SGDLS and CDR2 YYNGEE. There are 17 residues in the CDR3. V was pared by 3 bases and J by 0 bases, with 16 bases between. The DNA for the CDR3 is TGTGCCAGCAGCGGAAACAGGGAAGAACTCTCTGGAAACACCATATATTTT. This codes for CASSGNREELSGNTIYF.

The chain has TRBV19 and TRBJ2-3, with 7 bases that match TRBD1. V was pared by 3 bases and J by 2 bases, with 5 bases of the junction left unmatched. Germline V gives CDR1 LNHDA, CDR2 SQIVND (reference sequence). CDR3 length: 15 residues. The CDR3 nucleotides read TGTGCCAGTAGTATTCCAGGGGGAATCACAGATACGCAGTATTTT. This sequence encodes CASSIPGGITDTQYF.

The V call is TRBV2, the J call TRBJ1-6; D uncertain. Germline CDR1 is SNHLY and CDR2 is FYNNEI. This CDR3 contains 15 residues. The V and J ends lost 3 bases and 10 bases respectively, with 16 bases between them. The CDR3 is CASSDKNTIASPLHF. DNA of the CDR3: TGTGCCAGCAGTGACAAAAACACAATAGCGTCACCCCTCCACTTT. Drawing the rest from reference TRBV2 and TRBJ1-6, the complete variable domain is EPEVTQTPSHQVTQMGQEVILRCVPISNHLYFYWYRQILGQKVEFLVSFYNNEISEKSEIFDDQFSVERPDGSNFTLKIRSTKLEDSAMYFCASSDKNTIASPLHFGNGTRLTVT.

This clone was seen a single time. The chain carries TRBV11-2 and TRBJ1-1; tentatively, D is TRBD1 (5 bases). The CDR3 runs to 15 residues. V was clipped by 1 base and J by 2 bases, with 11 bases between them. In germline, CDR1 is SGHAT, CDR2 FQNNGV. The CDR3 DNA is TGTGCCAGCAGCTTAGCCAGGGTCATAAACACTGAAGCTTTCTTT. Residues: CASSLARVINTEAFF. The variable domain in full, with the rest retrieved from reference TRBV11-2 and TRBJ1-1, is EAGVAQSPRYKIIEKRQSVAFWCNPISGHATLYWYQQILGQGPKLLIQFQNNGVVDDSQLPKDRFSAERLKGVDSTLKIQPAKLEDSAVYLCASSLARVINTEAFFGQGTRLTVV.

This chain links TRBV5-4 with TRBJ2-5; possibly TRBD1 for D (5 bases). The DNA end lines up better with TRBJ2-7; the J call may be wrong. The CDR3 has 14 amino acids. The germline V gene encodes CDR1 SGHNT and CDR2 YYREEE (reference sequence). In nucleotides, the CDR3 is TGTGCCAGCAGCCTTGTAGGGGCACGCTACGAGCAGTACTTC. This sequence encodes CASSLVGARYEQYF.

The gene calls are TRBV4-2 and TRBJ1-5; 7 nucleotides line up with TRBD1. In germline, CDR1 is LGHNA, CDR2 YNFKEQ. The length of the CDR3 is 17 residues. J was trimmed by 11 bases and V by 0 bases; bases with no gene match: 16. The CDR3 region has the DNA TGTGCCAGCAGCCAAGATTATGGAGACAGGGTTTTTTTGGCCCAGCATTTT. It yields the protein CASSQDYGDRVFLAQHF.

The rearrangement joins TRBV11-1 to TRBJ2-1, with TRBD2 identical over 10 bases. The J segment lost 4 bases and the V segment lost 5 bases, leaving 5 bases of the junction unmatched. This CDR3 is 15 amino acids long. Germline V gene lookup returns CDR1 SGHAT and CDR2 FQDESV (reference sequence). Here the CDR3 DNA reads TGTGCCAGCAGCCCGGGACTAGCGTTTTACAATGAGCAGTTCTTC. Translating it yields CASSPGLAFYNEQFF.

The chain is built from TRBV4-3 and TRBJ1-6, with D maybe TRBD1 (6 bases). Germline V gives CDR1 LGHNA, CDR2 YSLEER. The V and J ends lost 0 bases and 9 bases respectively, with 12 bases between them. The CDR3 runs to 15 residues. The CDR3 reads CASSQDSGVGSPLHF. CDR3 coding DNA: TGCGCCAGCAGCCAAGATTCAGGGGTGGGTTCACCCCTCCACTTT.

The chain carries TRBV11-2 and TRBJ1-1, with 8 bases matching TRBD1. The CDR3 has 15 residues. The V gene's germline CDR1 is SGHAT and CDR2 FQNNGV. V lost 4 bases and J lost 1; bases outside the gene matches: 5. CDR3 sequence (DNA): TGTGCCAGCAGCTCCCAGGGGGCAGGGAACACTGAAGCTTTCTTT. Translation gives CASSSQGAGNTEAFF.

V is TRBV4-2 and J is TRBJ2-5, with 8 bases identical to TRBD1. The J call is in doubt because the DNA end fits TRBJ2-7 better. The CDR3 has 16 amino acids. Germline V gives CDR1 LGHNA, CDR2 YNFKEQ. DNA of the CDR3: TGTGCCAGCAGCCAAGTACCCGGGCAGGGGGCTTACGAGCAGTACTTC. It is translated as CASSQVPGQGAYEQYF.

The CDR3 spells CASSPPRGIYEQYF. CDR3 sequence (DNA): TGTGCCAGCTCACCACCCAGGGGAATCTACGAGCAGTACTTC. This chain uses TRBV18 with TRBJ2-5; D is perhaps TRBD1 (6 bases). Judging by the DNA end, TRBJ2-7 fits better; the J call may be wrong. This CDR3 region has 14 residues. The germline V gene has CDR1 KGHSH and CDR2 LQKENI.

This clone was counted between two and nine times. The V gene is TRBV29-1, the J gene TRBJ2-7, with D possibly TRBD1 on 6 matching bases. Trimming removed 4 bases from V and 5 bases from J, with 15 bases in between. Germline V lookup: CDR1 SQVTM, CDR2 ANQGSEA. This CDR3 is built from 13 residues. CDR3 nucleotides: TGCAGCGTTGGATGGGGGCCCAGGGACGAGCAGTACTTC. It encodes CSVGWGPRDEQYF.

In this sample, this clone turned up a few times. V usage is TRBV27 and J usage is TRBJ2-5; 8 positions match TRBD1. The CDR3 extends over 14 amino acids. Germline CDR1 MNHEY, CDR2 SMNVEV (reference sequence). J was trimmed by 5 bases and V by 9 bases; bases with no gene match: 11. CDR3 loop: CASRDQGQGETQYF. Here the CDR3 DNA reads TGTGCCAGTAGGGATCAAGGACAGGGTGAGACCCAGTACTTC.

This chain connects TRBV4-2 to TRBJ2-2; weak D call: TRBD2 (7 bases). This CDR3 contains 16 residues. In germline, CDR1 is LGHNA, CDR2 YNFKEQ. V gave up 4 bases and J gave up 3 bases, with 15 bases separating them. CDR3 loop: CASSRRGGEDTGELFF. In DNA, the CDR3 is TGTGCCAGCAGCCGGAGGGGGGGGGAGGACACCGGGGAGCTGTTTTTT.